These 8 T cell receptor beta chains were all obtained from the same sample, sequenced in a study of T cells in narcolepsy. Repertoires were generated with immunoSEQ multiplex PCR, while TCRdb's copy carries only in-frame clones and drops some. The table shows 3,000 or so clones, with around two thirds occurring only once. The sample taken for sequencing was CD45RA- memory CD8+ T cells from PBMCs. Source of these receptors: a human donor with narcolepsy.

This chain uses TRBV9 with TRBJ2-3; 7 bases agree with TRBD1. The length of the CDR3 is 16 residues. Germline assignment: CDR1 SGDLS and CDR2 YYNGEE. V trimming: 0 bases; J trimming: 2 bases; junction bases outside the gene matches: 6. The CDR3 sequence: CASSVGDSSPTDTQYF. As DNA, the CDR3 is TGTGCCAGCAGCGTAGGGGACAGCAGCCCCACAGATACGCAGTATTTT.

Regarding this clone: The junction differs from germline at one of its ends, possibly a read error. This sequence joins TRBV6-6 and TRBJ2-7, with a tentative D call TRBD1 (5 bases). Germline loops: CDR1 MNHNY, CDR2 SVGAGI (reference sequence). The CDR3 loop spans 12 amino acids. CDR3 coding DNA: TGTGCCAGCAGAGACAGCCTCTACGAGCAGCACTTC. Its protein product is CASRDSLYEQHF.

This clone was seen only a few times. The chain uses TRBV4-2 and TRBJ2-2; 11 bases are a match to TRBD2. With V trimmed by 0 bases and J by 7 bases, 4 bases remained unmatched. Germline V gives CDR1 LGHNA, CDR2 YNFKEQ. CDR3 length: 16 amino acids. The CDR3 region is CASSQDPSGGCGELFF. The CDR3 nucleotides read TGTGCCAGCAGCCAAGACCCTAGCGGGGGGTGCGGGGAGCTGTTTTTT.

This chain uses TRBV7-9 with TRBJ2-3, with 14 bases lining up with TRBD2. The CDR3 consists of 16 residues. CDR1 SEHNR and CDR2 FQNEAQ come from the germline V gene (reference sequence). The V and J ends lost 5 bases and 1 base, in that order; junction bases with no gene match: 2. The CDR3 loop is CASSPGLAGGTDTQYF. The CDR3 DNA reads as TGTGCCAGCAGCCCGGGACTAGCGGGGGGCACAGATACGCAGTATTTT.

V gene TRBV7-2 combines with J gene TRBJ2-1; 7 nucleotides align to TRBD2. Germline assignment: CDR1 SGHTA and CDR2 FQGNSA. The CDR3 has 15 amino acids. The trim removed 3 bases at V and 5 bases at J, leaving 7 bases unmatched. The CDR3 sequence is CASSLGPLADNEQFF. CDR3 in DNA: TGTGCCAGCAGCTTGGGCCCCCTAGCGGACAATGAGCAGTTCTTC.

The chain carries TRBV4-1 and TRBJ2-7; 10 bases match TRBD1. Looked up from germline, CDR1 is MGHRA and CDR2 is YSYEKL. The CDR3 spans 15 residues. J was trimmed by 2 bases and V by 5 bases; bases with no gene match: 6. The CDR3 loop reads CASSESGTGAYEQYF. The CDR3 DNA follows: TGCGCCAGCAGCGAATCCGGGACAGGGGCCTACGAGCAGTACTTC.

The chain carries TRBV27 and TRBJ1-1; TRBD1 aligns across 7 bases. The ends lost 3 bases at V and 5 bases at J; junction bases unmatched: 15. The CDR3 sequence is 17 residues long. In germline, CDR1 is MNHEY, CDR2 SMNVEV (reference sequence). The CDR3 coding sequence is TGTGCCAGCAGTTTGGAGCCGAACAGGGGCAAAAGGACTGAAGCTTTCTTT. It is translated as CASSLEPNRGKRTEAFF.

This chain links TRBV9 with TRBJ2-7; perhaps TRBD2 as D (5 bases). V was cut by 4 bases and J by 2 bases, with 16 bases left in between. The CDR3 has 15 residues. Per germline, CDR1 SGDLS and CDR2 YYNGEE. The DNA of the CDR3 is TGTGCCAGCAGCCCCGGGGTAGCCACCACCTACGAGCAGTACTTC. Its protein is CASSPGVATTYEQYF.